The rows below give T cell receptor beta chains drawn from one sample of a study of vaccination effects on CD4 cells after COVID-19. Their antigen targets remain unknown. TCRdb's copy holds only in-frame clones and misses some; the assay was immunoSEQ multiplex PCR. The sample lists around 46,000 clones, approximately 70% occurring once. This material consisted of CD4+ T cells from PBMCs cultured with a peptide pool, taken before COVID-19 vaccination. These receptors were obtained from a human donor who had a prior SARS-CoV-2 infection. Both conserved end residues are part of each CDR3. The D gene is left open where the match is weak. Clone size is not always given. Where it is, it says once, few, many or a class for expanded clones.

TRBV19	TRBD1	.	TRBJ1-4	CASRDRTNEKLFF	TGTGCCAGTCGGGACAGAACTAATGAAAAACTGTTTTTT
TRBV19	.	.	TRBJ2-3	CASSPRRQGSGTDTQYF	TGTGCCAGTAGTCCTCGCCGTCAGGGCAGCGGCACAGATACGCAGTATTTT
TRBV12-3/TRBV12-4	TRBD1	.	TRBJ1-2	CASSRQGYGYTF	TGTGCCAGCAGTCGACAGGGTTATGGCTACACCTTC
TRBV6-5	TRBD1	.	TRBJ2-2	CASSYGQGDTGELFF	TGTGCCAGCAGTTACGGGCAGGGGGACACCGGGGAGCTGTTTTTT
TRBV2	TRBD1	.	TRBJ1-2	CASGQGEWNYGYTF	TGTGCCAGCGGACAGGGGGAGTGGAACTATGGCTACACCTTC
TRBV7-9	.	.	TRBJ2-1	CASSLVGQGIF	.
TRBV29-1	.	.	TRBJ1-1	CSAPYRTQAFF	TGCAGCGCCCCTTACAGGACCCAAGCTTTCTTT
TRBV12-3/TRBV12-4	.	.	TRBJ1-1	CASRPRVWTEAFF	TGTGCCAGCAGGCCTAGGGTTTGGACTGAAGCTTTCTTT
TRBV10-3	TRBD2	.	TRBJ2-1	CAISTGTSGGSYNEQFF	TGTGCCATCAGTACCGGGACTAGCGGGGGTTCCTACAATGAGCAGTTCTTC
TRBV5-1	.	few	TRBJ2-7	CASSPGSTSDYEQYF	TGCGCCAGCAGCCCCGGATCAACTTCGGACTACGAGCAGTACTTC
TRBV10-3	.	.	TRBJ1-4	CAISESREKLFF	TGTGCCATCAGTGAGTCCCGGGAAAAACTGTTTTTT
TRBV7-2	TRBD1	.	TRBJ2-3	CASSLGTGWGTDTQYF	TGTGCCAGCAGCTTAGGGACAGGGTGGGGCACAGATACGCAGTATTTT
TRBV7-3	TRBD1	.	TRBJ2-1	CASSTGGYNEQFF	TGTGCCAGCAGCACAGGGGGTTACAATGAGCAGTTCTTC
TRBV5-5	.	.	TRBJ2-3	CASSFNTDTQYF	TGTGCCAGCAGCTTCAACACAGATACGCAGTATTTT
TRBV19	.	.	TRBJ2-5	CASSLLGETQYF	TGTGCCAGTTCCCTGCTTGGGGAGACCCAGTACTTC
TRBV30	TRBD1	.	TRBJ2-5	CAWSDRGRGETQYF	TGTGCCTGGAGTGACAGGGGGCGAGGGGAGACCCAGTACTTC
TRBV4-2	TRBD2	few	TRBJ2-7	CASSRGGEQYF	TGTGCCAGCAGCCGGGGGGGCGAGCAGTACTTC
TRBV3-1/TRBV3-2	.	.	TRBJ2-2	CASSQGGTGELFF	TGTGCCAGCAGCCAAGGGGGCACCGGGGAGCTGTTTTTT
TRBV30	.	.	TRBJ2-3	CAWSMGGPGDTQYF	TGTGCCTGGAGTATGGGGGGGCCGGGGGATACGCAGTATTTT
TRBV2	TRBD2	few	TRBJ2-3	CASRVTSGDDTQYF	TGTGCCAGCAGGGTGACTAGCGGGGACGATACGCAGTATTTT
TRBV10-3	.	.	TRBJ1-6	CAISESPDYNSPLHF	TGTGCCATCAGTGAGTCACCCGACTATAATTCACCCCTCCACTTT
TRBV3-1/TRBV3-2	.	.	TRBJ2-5	CASSQGGREETQYF	TGTGCCAGCAGCCAAGGGGGTCGCGAGGAGACCCAGTACTTC
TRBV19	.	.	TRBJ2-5	CATQNTDLQETQYF	TGTGCCACGCAAAATACAGATTTGCAAGAGACCCAGTACTTC
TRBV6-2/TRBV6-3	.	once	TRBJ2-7	CASSLDSYNYEQYF	TGTGCCAGCAGTCTCGACAGCTACAACTACGAGCAGTACTTC
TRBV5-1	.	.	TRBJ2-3	CASSLNGQSTDTQYF	TGCGCCAGCAGCTTGAACGGGCAGAGCACAGATACGCAGTATTTT
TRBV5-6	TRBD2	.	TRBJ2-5	CASSKAGGSETQYF	TGTGCCAGCAGCAAAGCGGGGGGGAGTGAGACCCAGTACTTC
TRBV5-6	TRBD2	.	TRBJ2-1	CASSFFGGEGNEQFF	TGTGCCAGCAGCTTTTTTGGGGGGGAGGGGAATGAGCAGTTCTTC
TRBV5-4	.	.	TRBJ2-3	CASSLRYRVADTQYF	TGTGCCAGCAGCTTGAGGTACAGGGTAGCAGATACGCAGTATTTT
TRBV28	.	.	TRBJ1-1	CASSLFSELQGWGHTEAFF	TGTGCCAGCAGTTTATTTTCGGAATTACAGGGTTGGGGTCACACTGAAGCTTTCTTT
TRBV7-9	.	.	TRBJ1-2	CASSLVHGTDGYTF	TGTGCCAGCAGCTTAGTACACGGGACGGATGGCTACACCTTC
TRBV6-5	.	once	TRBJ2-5	CASSYSGVSETQYF	TGTGCCAGCAGTTACTCGGGGGTGTCCGAGACCCAGTACTTC
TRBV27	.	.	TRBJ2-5	CASSLSIGETQYF	TGTGCCAGCAGTTTAAGTATAGGTGAGACCCAGTACTTC
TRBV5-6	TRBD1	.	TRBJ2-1	CASSRTGRNRNEQFF	TGTGCCAGCAGCAGGACAGGTAGGAATCGAAATGAGCAGTTCTTC
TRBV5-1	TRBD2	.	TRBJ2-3	CASSAGLAATDTQYF	TGCGCCAGCAGCGCCGGACTAGCGGCCACAGATACGCAGTATTTT
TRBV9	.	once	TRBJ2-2	CASQGGLFTGELFF	TGTGCCAGCCAAGGTGGACTGTTCACCGGGGAGCTGTTTTTT
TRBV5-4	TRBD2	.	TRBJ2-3	CASSTHSGGATDTQYF	TGTGCCAGCAGCACCCATAGCGGGGGGGCCACAGATACGCAGTATTTT
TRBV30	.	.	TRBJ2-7	CAWSPPAVYEQYF	TGTGCCTGGAGTCCCCCGGCAGTTTACGAGCAGTACTTC
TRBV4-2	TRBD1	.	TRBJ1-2	CASSQDYRRDSYGYTF	TGTGCCAGCAGCCAAGACTACCGTCGGGACAGCTATGGCTACACCTTC
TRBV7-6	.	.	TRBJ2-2	CASSPRGGVLTGELFF	TGTGCCAGCAGCCCCAGGGGAGGGGTCCTGACCGGGGAGCTGTTTTTT